A few counts support the clone carrying this T cell receptor beta chain. The sample is drawn from a study of human T cells and chemical hapten exposure. As for the study in general: The study enrolled mostly female patients with alopecia areata, totalis or universalis.

Each CDR3 protein is one row after TCRdb ran MiXCR on the RACE reads. The sample includes 300,000 to 400,000 distinct CDR3 sequences, about 7% of them seen just once. The CDR3 totals 14 residues. The junction had 12 bases not matched to a gene; V was cut back by 7 bases and J by 11 bases. Germline lookup yields CDR1 SGHRS and CDR2 YFSETQ. Noted time point: patch test 1, 2 weeks after DPC sensitization. As to treatment: therapeutic diphenylcyclopropenone sensitization with weekly scalp DPC. The rearrangement links TRBV5-1 to TRBJ1-4, with 9 bases identical to TRBD1. The sequencing here drew on whole blood, taken in connection with sensitization to the hapten diphenylcyclopropenone (DPC). The receptor was derived from a woman younger than 30 with alopecia areata. Some clones in this sample may be carry-over from other donors' samples. CDR3 loop: CASGTGQPTDKLFF. The CDR3 DNA sequence: TGCGCCAGCGGGACAGGGCAGCCGACCGACAAACTGTTTTTT. The whole variable domain, remainder taken from reference TRBV5-1 and TRBJ1-4, is KAGVTQTPRYLIKTRGQQVTLSCSPISGHRSVSWYQQTPGQGLQFLFEYFSETQRNKGNFPGRFSGRQFSNSRSEMNVSTLELGDSALYLCASGTGQPTDKLFFGSGTQLSVL.